This TCR beta chain was profiled in a study of radiation and T cells in renal cell carcinoma. The study's findings and limits: In nephrectomy-only tumors, top 100 clonotypes averaged roughly 43%, versus 54% irradiated. Dominant CDR3 motifs occupied more repertoire in irradiated than control tumors.

Described treatment: 15 Gy SBRT to primary tumor, nephrectomy 4 weeks later. Nephrectomy followed 15 Gy stereotactic body radiation by 4 weeks. Clear cell pathology was present in this patient's renal cell carcinoma. Turning to this clone: Its antigen is undetermined.

This CDR3 spans 16 amino acids. Germline V gene lookup returns CDR1 SGHTA and CDR2 FQGNSA. Trimming took 7 bases from V and 9 from J; bases not matched to a gene: 13. The protocol was immunoSEQ multiplex PCR, while the TCRdb copy is restricted to in-frame clones and leaves out a portion. The sample carries about 9,600 clones, about 63% recorded once. This material consisted of tumor tissue, taken from a patient whose treatment included radiotherapy and nephrectomy. The chain links TRBV7-2 to TRBJ2-3, with TRBD2 identical over 13 bases. This sequence was found in a woman aged 50 to 65 with renal cell carcinoma. The DNA of the CDR3 is TGTGCCAGCACCCCTGGGGGACTAGCGGGGACAGGCACGCAGTATTTT. It specifies CASTPGGLAGTGTQYF.